This entry describes one TCR beta chain. What it recognizes is unknown. The CDR3 length is 14 residues. Germline CDR1 LNHDA, CDR2 SQIVND (reference sequence). V was pared by 4 bases and J by 7 bases, with 14 bases between. This entry comes from a study of cytomegalovirus exposure and HLA in healthy donors. The donors (healthy individuals) were bone marrow donors. Broader study findings: Near-uniform donor sequencing depth was presumed by presence/absence analyses. Cytomegalovirus association was assigned to around 150 TCR beta chains. CMV serostatus alone was available as immune exposure information.

Vbeta (60) and Jbeta (13) primers were used in the PCR. Using immunoSEQ multiplex PCR, the repertoire was profiled, and TCRdb retains in-frame clones only, with some absent. This table lists about 140,000 clones. This chain uses TRBV19 with TRBJ2-1, with D maybe TRBD1 (6 bases). The receptor was derived from a young woman in good health and CMV-seronegative. The sequenced material came from PBMCs. The CDR3 is CASSKYRETNEQFF. The CDR3 region has the DNA TGTGCCAGTAGTAAATACAGGGAAACAAATGAGCAGTTCTTC.